A single T cell receptor (beta chain) is shown here with its context. This entry is derived from a study of early T cells in non-severe SARS-CoV-2 infection. V was clipped by 5 bases and J by 8 bases, with 15 bases between them. The CDR3 consists of 14 residues. Unique molecular identifiers tagged individual cDNA molecules. TCRdb reprocessed the 5' RACE reads with MiXCR, giving one entry per CDR3 protein. The sample has 75,000 to 100,000 distinct CDR3 sequences, roughly 13% seen once. V is TRBV12-3 or TRBV12-4 and J is TRBJ2-2, with D possibly TRBD2 on 5 matching bases. The receptor was isolated from an adult who was a healthcare worker with PCR-confirmed SARS-CoV-2 infection or an uninfected control (not recorded which). Source material: whole blood. The CDR3 sequence is CASSPGLREGELFF. In DNA form, the CDR3 reads TGTGCCAGCAGTCCAGGACTTCGCGAAGGGGAGCTGTTTTTT.